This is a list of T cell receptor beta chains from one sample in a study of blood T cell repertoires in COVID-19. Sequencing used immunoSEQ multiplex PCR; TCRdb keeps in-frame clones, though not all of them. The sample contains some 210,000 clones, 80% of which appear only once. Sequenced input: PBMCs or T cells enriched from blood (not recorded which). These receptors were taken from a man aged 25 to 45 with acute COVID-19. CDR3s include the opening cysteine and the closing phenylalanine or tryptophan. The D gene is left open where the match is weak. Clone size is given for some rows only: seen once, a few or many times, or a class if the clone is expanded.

cdr3_nt: TGTGCCAGCAGCTTGGCCGGACAGGGTTTCTCTGGAAACACCATATATTTT
cdr3_aa: CASSLAGQGFSGNTIYF
clone_size: -
v_call: TRBV5-5
d_call: TRBD1
j_call: TRBJ1-3

cdr3_nt: TGCAGCGTTGAAACCCGGGATGGCTACACCTTC
cdr3_aa: CSVETRDGYTF
clone_size: -
v_call: TRBV29-1
d_call: -
j_call: TRBJ1-2

cdr3_nt: TGTGCCACCAGTGCGGGACAGGGGATCGAAGAGACCCAGTACTTC
cdr3_aa: CATSAGQGIEETQYF
clone_size: -
v_call: TRBV24-1
d_call: TRBD1
j_call: TRBJ2-5

cdr3_nt: TGCAGCGCGCTAGCGGGGGGCTTAACGAATGAGCAGTTCTTC
cdr3_aa: CSALAGGLTNEQFF
clone_size: few
v_call: TRBV29-1
d_call: TRBD2
j_call: TRBJ2-1

cdr3_nt: TGCGCCAGCAGCTCGGAGGGGTATCACGAGCAGTACTTC
cdr3_aa: CASSSEGYHEQYF
clone_size: -
v_call: TRBV5-1
d_call: -
j_call: TRBJ2-7

cdr3_nt: TGTGCCAGCAGCTTGGAGGGGCGGCTGGCTAGCACAGATACGCAGTATTTT
cdr3_aa: CASSLEGRLASTDTQYF
clone_size: -
v_call: TRBV5-6
d_call: -
j_call: TRBJ2-3

cdr3_nt: TGTGCCAGCAGCCGACAGGGAAATAACAATGAGCAGTTCTTC
cdr3_aa: CASSRQGNNNEQFF
clone_size: once
v_call: TRBV7-3
d_call: TRBD1
j_call: TRBJ2-1

cdr3_nt: TGCGCCAGCACCTACGCCGGGGACTATGGCTACACCTTC
cdr3_aa: CASTYAGDYGYTF
clone_size: -
v_call: TRBV4-1
d_call: -
j_call: TRBJ1-2

cdr3_nt: TGCAGCGTTGCTAAGGGGGCGCTTACCGGGGAGCTGTTTTTT
cdr3_aa: CSVAKGALTGELFF
clone_size: -
v_call: TRBV29-1
d_call: TRBD1
j_call: TRBJ2-2

cdr3_nt: TGTGCCAGCAGCCAAGAAACAGCTCGGTGGGGAGGTGGCTACACCTTC
cdr3_aa: CASSQETARWGGGYTF
clone_size: -
v_call: TRBV14
d_call: -
j_call: TRBJ1-2

cdr3_nt: TGCATGACTAGCGGGGACTACAATGAGCAGTTCTTC
cdr3_aa: CMTSGDYNEQFF
clone_size: few
v_call: TRBV6-5
d_call: TRBD2
j_call: TRBJ2-1

cdr3_nt: TGTGCCAGCAGCTCCCCCGGGACTAGCGTTTTGGCCGGGGAGCTGTTTTTT
cdr3_aa: CASSSPGTSVLAGELFF
clone_size: -
v_call: TRBV7-9
d_call: TRBD2
j_call: TRBJ2-2

cdr3_nt: TGTGCCAGCAGCGCAGTAGCGGGGGCGAACAATGAGCAGTTCTTC
cdr3_aa: CASSAVAGANNEQFF
clone_size: -
v_call: TRBV9
d_call: TRBD2
j_call: TRBJ2-1

cdr3_nt: TGCGCCAGCAGCTTACGGACAGATGGTACAGATACGCAGTATTTT
cdr3_aa: CASSLRTDGTDTQYF
clone_size: -
v_call: TRBV5-1
d_call: -
j_call: TRBJ2-3

cdr3_nt: TGCGCCAGCAGCTTGGGGGGCGGGGGCGATACGCAGTATTTT
cdr3_aa: CASSLGGGGDTQYF
clone_size: -
v_call: TRBV5-1
d_call: -
j_call: TRBJ2-3

cdr3_nt: TGTGCCAGCAGCCAAGGACAGGGCGGCGAGCAGTACTTC
cdr3_aa: CASSQGQGGEQYF
clone_size: -
v_call: TRBV3-1/TRBV3-2
d_call: TRBD1
j_call: TRBJ2-7

cdr3_nt: TGTGCCAGTAGTTTGGGACTAGCGGGATTTTGGAACACAGATACGCAGTATTTT
cdr3_aa: CASSLGLAGFWNTDTQYF
clone_size: -
v_call: TRBV19
d_call: TRBD2
j_call: TRBJ2-3

cdr3_nt: TGTGCCAGCAATACAGGAACACAGCCCCAGCATTTT
cdr3_aa: CASNTGTQPQHF
clone_size: -
v_call: TRBV28
d_call: -
j_call: TRBJ1-5

cdr3_nt: TGTGCCAGCAGTCAAACAGGGGATTATGGCTACACCTTC
cdr3_aa: CASSQTGDYGYTF
clone_size: -
v_call: TRBV6-5
d_call: TRBD1
j_call: TRBJ1-2

cdr3_nt: TGTGCCAGCAGCGCTATACAGGTTGACAGGGTCAGCAATCAGCCCCAGCATTTT
cdr3_aa: CASSAIQVDRVSNQPQHF
clone_size: -
v_call: TRBV5-5
d_call: TRBD1
j_call: TRBJ1-5

cdr3_nt: TGTGCCAGCAGCCCCCGGCAATACCCTGGGCAGGGGACTGAAGCTTTCTTT
cdr3_aa: CASSPRQYPGQGTEAFF
clone_size: -
v_call: TRBV3-1/TRBV3-2
d_call: -
j_call: TRBJ1-1

cdr3_nt: TGTGCCTGTACCCACAGGGTAGGCTCACCCCTCCACTTT
cdr3_aa: CACTHRVGSPLHF
clone_size: -
v_call: TRBV30
d_call: -
j_call: TRBJ1-6

cdr3_nt: TGTGCCAGCAGCCTCGACCCGGGGACTAGCGGGGCACCGAACACCGGGGAGCTGTTTTTT
cdr3_aa: CASSLDPGTSGAPNTGELFF
clone_size: few
v_call: TRBV3-1/TRBV3-2
d_call: TRBD2
j_call: TRBJ2-2

cdr3_nt: TGTGCCAGCAGCTTCGGGAACACCATATATTTT
cdr3_aa: CASSFGNTIYF
clone_size: once
v_call: TRBV11-2
d_call: -
j_call: TRBJ1-3

cdr3_nt: TGTGCCAGCAGTCCTTTGGCGGGGGAATACTACGAGCAGTACTTC
cdr3_aa: CASSPLAGEYYEQYF
clone_size: -
v_call: TRBV3-1/TRBV3-2
d_call: TRBD2
j_call: TRBJ2-7

cdr3_nt: TGCGCCAGCAGCCAAGACACAGGGACTGAAGCTTTCTTT
cdr3_aa: CASSQDTGTEAFF
clone_size: -
v_call: TRBV5-1
d_call: -
j_call: TRBJ1-1

cdr3_nt: TGTGCCAGGCCGCGGGGGGGTCAAGAGACCCAGTACTTC
cdr3_aa: CARPRGGQETQYF
clone_size: -
v_call: TRBV2
d_call: TRBD2
j_call: TRBJ2-5

cdr3_nt: TGTGTCAGGTCGGGGACAGCAATCAACACCATATATTTT
cdr3_aa: CVRSGTAINTIYF
clone_size: -
v_call: TRBV28
d_call: TRBD1
j_call: TRBJ1-3

cdr3_nt: TGTGCCAGCAGCTTTTACGCGTACGAGCAGTACTTC
cdr3_aa: CASSFYAYEQYF
clone_size: -
v_call: TRBV11-1
d_call: -
j_call: TRBJ2-7

cdr3_nt: TGTGCCAGCAGCTCAGATCCGGGCAATGAGCAGTTCTTC
cdr3_aa: CASSSDPGNEQFF
clone_size: -
v_call: TRBV7-2
d_call: -
j_call: TRBJ2-1

cdr3_nt: TGTGCCAGCAGTTACCGTCGGTTCCACGAGCAGTACTTC
cdr3_aa: CASSYRRFHEQYF
clone_size: -
v_call: TRBV6-2/TRBV6-3
d_call: -
j_call: TRBJ2-7

cdr3_nt: TGTGCCAGCAGTCGCCCAGCGGGGACAGGGTTTGAAAAACTGTTTTTT
cdr3_aa: CASSRPAGTGFEKLFF
clone_size: -
v_call: TRBV25-1
d_call: TRBD1
j_call: TRBJ1-4

cdr3_nt: TGTGCCAGCAGCCCTATTTGGACTAGCGGCGAGACCCAGTACTTC
cdr3_aa: CASSPIWTSGETQYF
clone_size: few
v_call: TRBV3-1/TRBV3-2
d_call: TRBD2
j_call: TRBJ2-5

cdr3_nt: TGTGCCAGCAGCTTCGGCAGTAGCAGCTATGGCTACACCTTC
cdr3_aa: CASSFGSSSYGYTF
clone_size: once
v_call: TRBV7-9
d_call: -
j_call: TRBJ1-2

cdr3_nt: TGTGCCAGCATGGGAGACCGTAAAGATCAGCCCCAGCATTTT
cdr3_aa: CASMGDRKDQPQHF
clone_size: -
v_call: TRBV25-1
d_call: -
j_call: TRBJ1-5

cdr3_nt: TGCGCCAGCAGTCTGACAGGGGACGGTTCACCCCTCCACTTT
cdr3_aa: CASSLTGDGSPLHF
clone_size: few
v_call: TRBV4-1
d_call: TRBD1
j_call: TRBJ1-6